This passage covers 25 T cell receptor beta chains from one sample sequenced in a study of control samples from healthy donors and cancer patients. Sequencing was performed with immunoSEQ multiplex PCR; in TCRdb, only in-frame clones are kept and a portion is missing. The table records 400,000 to 450,000 clones, approximately 90% of them present only once. Input material: PBMCs. These receptors all stem from a man aged 35 to 55 with head and neck cancer.

The rearrangement uses TRBV5-4 and TRBJ1-2; perhaps TRBD1 as D (6 bases). Germline V gene lookup returns CDR1 SGHNT and CDR2 YYREEE (reference sequence). Trimming took off 4 bases at V and 8 bases at J, with 21 bases between the two ends. There are 15 residues in the CDR3. CDR3 DNA: TGTGCCAGCAGCGCAGCGCTTCCAGGGGCTAGGGGCTACACCTTC. Its translation is CASSAALPGARGYTF. Drawing the rest from reference TRBV5-4 and TRBJ1-2, the complete variable domain is ETGVTQSPTHLIKTRGQQVTLRCSSQSGHNTVSWYQQALGQGPQFIFQYYREEENGRGNFPPRFSGLQFPNYSSELNVNALELDDSALYLCASSAALPGARGYTFGSGTRLTVV.

The V gene is TRBV5-1, the J gene TRBJ2-7; D is tentatively TRBD1 or TRBD2 (5 bases each). CDR1 and CDR2 (germline): SGHRS, YFSETQ. V was pared by 5 bases and J by 7 bases, with 19 bases between. The CDR3 is 14 amino acids. CDR3 amino acids: CASSRDGSLGEQYF. CDR3 bases: TGCGCCAGCAGTCGGGACGGAAGTCTTGGGGAGCAGTACTTC.

The gene calls are TRBV5-4 and TRBJ2-5; D is unclear. Germline V gene lookup returns CDR1 SGHNT and CDR2 YYREEE (reference sequence). The germline V and J ends were trimmed by 1 base and 4 bases, with 14 bases remaining between them. The CDR3 runs 15 residues. The CDR3 region is CASSLSATLIETQYF. CDR3 coding DNA: TGTGCCAGCAGCTTGTCCGCGACGTTGATAGAGACCCAGTACTTC.

The V call is TRBV11-2, the J call TRBJ2-3, with 9 positions matching TRBD2. Germline lookup yields CDR1 SGHAT and CDR2 FQNNGV. CDR3 size: 17 residues. With 5 bases clipped from V and 6 bases from J, the junction kept 15 bases outside the gene matches. The CDR3 bases are TGTGCCAGCAGCCCCTGGCGAGGGCTAGCGGGACTGGATACGCAGTATTTT. This translates into CASSPWRGLAGLDTQYF.

The chain has TRBV24-1 and TRBJ2-1; D remains unclear. Trimming left V 1 base short and J 7 bases short, with 13 bases between. Looked up from germline, CDR1 is KGHDR and CDR2 is SFDVKD. This CDR3 comprises 15 residues. The CDR3 region is CATSDFPESRNEQFF. The CDR3, as DNA: TGTGCCACCAGTGATTTTCCGGAGTCGAGGAATGAGCAGTTCTTC.

This clone occurred a few times. The CDR3 DNA reads as TGTGCCAGCAGCCAAGATTCCTGGGAAAGAACTGAAGCTTTCTTT. Translated, it gives CASSQDSWERTEAFF. The V and J genes are TRBV4-2 and TRBJ1-1; D is unclear. Trimming took 0 bases from V and 5 from J, leaving 13 bases between them. Germline-derived CDR1 and CDR2 are LGHNA and YNFKEQ. The CDR3 consists of 15 residues.

This chain joins TRBV9 and TRBJ1-3; D is undetermined. This CDR3 is built from 15 residues. Trimming took 3 bases from V and 0 from J, leaving 10 bases between them. The germline CDR1 and CDR2 sequences are SGDLS and YYNGEE. CDR3 in amino acids: CASSAQDGSGNTIYF. The DNA for the CDR3 is TGTGCCAGCAGCGCTCAAGACGGCTCTGGAAACACCATATATTTT.

V is TRBV28 and J is TRBJ2-7; D is perhaps TRBD1 or TRBD2 (5 bases each). The V end was cut by 6 bases, the J end by 3 bases, with 15 bases between. Germline CDR1 MDHEN, CDR2 SYDVKM. The CDR3 is 14 amino acids. The CDR3 region has the DNA TGTGCCAGCAGGAACCGGGACCGCTTCTACGAGCAGTACTTC. Its protein product is CASRNRDRFYEQYF.

This clone was recorded a few times. The chain has TRBV3-1 (or the pseudogene TRBV3-2) and TRBJ1-1; D uncertain. The germline V gene has CDR1 LGHDT and CDR2 YNNKEL (reference sequence). The V end lost 1 base, the J end lost 6 bases, and 12 bases lay between the germline ends. CDR3 length equals 14 residues. The CDR3 is CASSQGSRNAEAFF. The CDR3 nucleotides are TGTGCCAGCAGCCAAGGTTCCAGGAATGCTGAAGCTTTCTTT.

This clone was seen once. V gene TRBV4-2 combines with J gene TRBJ1-1; D is perhaps TRBD1 (6 bases). The CDR3 runs to 15 residues. Looked up from germline, CDR1 is LGHNA and CDR2 is YNFKEQ. V was clipped by 0 bases and J by 7 bases, with 15 bases between them. CDR3 nucleotides: TGTGCCAGCAGCCAAGAAATGGGCAGGGGTCATGAAGCTTTCTTT. Translation: CASSQEMGRGHEAFF.

This chain uses TRBV29-1 with TRBJ1-1; weak D call: TRBD1 (5 bases). Germline values: CDR1 SQVTM, CDR2 ANQGSEA. V lost 4 bases, J lost 2 bases, and 14 bases lay in between. This CDR3 has 14 residues. CDR3 bases: TGCAGCGTTGCCCCCCAGGACACAAACACTGAAGCTTTCTTT. Protein product: CSVAPQDTNTEAFF.

This chain connects TRBV13 to TRBJ1-2, with D perhaps TRBD1 (6 bases). Germline CDR1 reads PRHDT; CDR2 reads FYEKMQ (reference sequence). V was cut by 0 bases and J by 0 bases, with 11 bases left in between. This CDR3 region has 16 residues. CDR3 bases: TGTGCCAGCAGCTTAGGAGGGGGGGCCCCTAACTATGGCTACACCTTC. Its protein is CASSLGGGAPNYGYTF.

This rearrangement joins TRBV27 to TRBJ1-2; D gene uncertain. The germline V gene encodes CDR1 MNHEY and CDR2 SMNVEV (reference sequence). The CDR3 totals 15 residues. V lost 4 bases and J 4 bases, leaving 16 bases between the germline ends. CDR3 in DNA: TGTGCCAGCAGTTCCGGCGAGGCATTACCCTATGGCTACACCTTC. Translated: CASSSGEALPYGYTF.

This chain uses TRBV21-1 with TRBJ2-1. TRBV21-1 is given as a pseudogene. CDR3 length: 16 amino acids. CDR3 sequence: CASSKGSAGSDNEQFF. DNA for the CDR3: TGTGCCAGCAGCAAAGGAAGCGCAGGTTCAGACAATGAGCAGTTCTTC.

This clone was detected only a few times. CDR3 nucleotides: TGTGCCAGCAGTGAGGAGGGGGGGATGACGCCCCAGCATTTT. This encodes CASSEEGGMTPQHF. V gene TRBV6-1 combines with J gene TRBJ1-5, with D perhaps matching TRBD1 (6 bases). The CDR3 sequence is 14 residues long. With 3 bases removed from V and 9 bases from J, the gap between germline ends came to 15 bases. CDR1 is MNHNS and CDR2 is SASEGT in the germline V gene.

This clone is a singleton in its sample. The chain employs TRBV11-1 and TRBJ1-1; no definite D call. Germline V lookup: CDR1 SGHAT, CDR2 FQDESV (reference sequence). The V and J ends lost 5 bases and 6 bases respectively, with 10 bases between them. The CDR3 is 12 residues long. CDR3 nucleotides: TGTGCCAGCAGCCGGGAAAGCTCTGAAGCTTTCTTT. Its protein product is CASSRESSEAFF. The full variable domain, its missing parts supplied by reference TRBV11-1 and TRBJ1-1, is EAEVAQSPRYKITEKSQAVAFWCDPISGHATLYWYRQILGQGPELLVQFQDESVVDDSQLPKDRFSAERLKGVDSTLKIQPAELGDSAMYLCASSRESSEAFFGQGTRLTVV.

The chain has TRBV28 and TRBJ2-2; 7 bases fit TRBD2. The V and J ends lost 7 bases and 4 bases, in that order; junction bases with no gene match: 6. There are 14 residues in the CDR3. Germline CDR1 MDHEN, CDR2 SYDVKM. CDR3 sequence reads: CASTEAGRTGELFF. The CDR3, as DNA: TGTGCCAGCACCGAAGCGGGACGCACCGGGGAGCTGTTTTTT.

CDR3: CASSSDRGRGVNSPLHF. The CDR3, as DNA: TGTGCCAGCAGCTCTGACAGGGGCCGAGGGGTTAATTCACCCCTCCACTTT. V gene TRBV7-6 combines with J gene TRBJ1-6, with 8 bases identical to TRBD1. The J segment lost 6 bases and the V segment lost 4 bases, leaving 11 bases of the junction unmatched. The CDR3 has 17 amino acids. Germline CDR1 is SGHVS and CDR2 is FNYEAQ. The entire variable domain, with the rest obtained from reference TRBV7-6 and TRBJ1-6, is as follows: GAGVSQSPRYKVTKRGQDVALRCDPISGHVSLYWYRQALGQGPEFLTYFNYEAQQDKSGLPNDRFSAERPEGSISTLTIQRTEQRDSAMYRCASSSDRGRGVNSPLHFGNGTRLTVT.

This clone was detected once. The rearrangement uses TRBV6-5 and TRBJ1-2; TRBD1 agrees at 8 bases. CDR1 and CDR2 (germline): MNHEY, SVGAGI. V was pared by 6 bases and J by 8 bases, with 11 bases of the junction left unmatched. This CDR3 is built from 14 residues. For the CDR3, the DNA is TGTGCCAGCAGGGACTCGGACAGGGCGAGAGGCTACACCTTC. Encoded protein: CASRDSDRARGYTF.

The rearrangement joins TRBV7-3 to TRBJ2-2; a weak D match, TRBD2 (6 bases). Germline V lookup: CDR1 SGHTA, CDR2 FQGTGA. Between the trimmed V and J ends, which lost 0 bases and 4 bases, there was a span of 6 bases. The CDR3 extends over 14 amino acids. Here the CDR3 DNA reads TGTGCCAGCAGCTTAACTAGCGGCACCGGGGAGCTGTTTTTT. Encoded protein: CASSLTSGTGELFF.

The chain joins TRBV24-1 to TRBJ2-1; D remains unclear. CDR3 length: 13 amino acids. With 5 bases removed from V and 6 bases from J, the gap between germline ends came to 10 bases. Germline CDR1 reads KGHDR; CDR2 reads SFDVKD. CDR3 sequence (DNA): TGTGCCACCAGTGCCGGACGCCCCAATGAGCAGTTCTTC. This codes for CATSAGRPNEQFF.

The chain employs TRBV9 and TRBJ2-5; D is perhaps TRBD2 (6 bases). V gave up 4 bases and J gave up 4 bases, with 17 bases separating them. CDR1 is SGDLS and CDR2 is YYNGEE in the germline V gene. The CDR3 spans 15 residues. The CDR3 nucleotides read TGTGCCAGCAGCCCAAGGACCGGGAGTGTAGAGACCCAGTACTTC. This codes for CASSPRTGSVETQYF.

The chain employs TRBV27 and TRBJ2-3, with D maybe TRBD2 (5 bases). The CDR3 is 17 amino acids. Germline CDR1 is MNHEY and CDR2 is SMNVEV (reference sequence). The V end lost 3 bases, the J end lost 2 bases, and 18 bases lay between the germline ends. CDR3 nucleotides: TGTGCCAGCAGTTTGACCAGGACGCCGAGGGTCACAGATACGCAGTATTTT. This codes for CASSLTRTPRVTDTQYF.

Only one count was recorded for this clone. V gene TRBV5-1 combines with J gene TRBJ1-4, with a weak D call TRBD1 (6 bases). The CDR3 is 16 residues long. Trimming cost V 0 bases and J 4 bases, with 13 bases left between them. Germline CDR1 is SGHRS and CDR2 is YFSETQ. CDR3 DNA sequence: TGCGCCAGCAGCTTGGGGCTACAGGGAAATAATGAAAAACTGTTTTTT. Translating gives CASSLGLQGNNEKLFF.

The V call is TRBV13, the J call TRBJ2-7, with D unresolved. The CDR3 sequence is 14 residues long. Germline V gene data show CDR1 as PRHDT and CDR2 as FYEKMQ (reference sequence). V was trimmed by 7 bases and J by 5 bases, leaving 18 bases between them. This CDR3 reads CASKEGPGWNEQYF. For the CDR3, the DNA is TGTGCCAGCAAAGAAGGGCCAGGCTGGAACGAGCAGTACTTC.